This T cell receptor beta chain appears in the sequencing data of a study of shared clonotypes between healthy human individuals. Regarding the study as a whole: Approximately 5% was the fraction of naive CD4 clonotypes found shared across a few donors. Clonotypes which were not shared had lower generation probabilities than clonotypes that all four donors shared.

When replicate PCRs were run on sorted subsets, they used about 220 ng DNA, approximately 33,000 T cell genomes. The table came from immunoSEQ multiplex PCR; TCRdb's copy has only in-frame clones and leaves some out. The sample contains approximately 710,000 clones, around 91% of which appear only once. This clone is a singleton in its sample. Its antigen is not identified. Sequenced sample: memory CD8+ T cells from PBMCs. Noted subset: CD45RO+ cells pooled with CCR7-negative TemRA cells. The sequence was obtained from a man in his late teens or twenties in good health. Some clones in this sample may be carry-over from other donors' samples.

Written as DNA, the CDR3 is TGCGCCAGCAGCCCCGGGACGGGGGAGCAGTACTTC. Protein sequence: CASSPGTGEQYF. This chain joins TRBV4-1 and TRBJ2-7; D tentatively fits TRBD1 or TRBD2 (5 bases each). This CDR3 spans 12 amino acids. CDR1 and CDR2 (germline): MGHRA, YSYEKL. The ends were cut back, 4 bases at V and 7 bases at J, with 11 bases in the middle.